This T cell receptor (beta chain) was sequenced during a study of blood T cell repertoires in COVID-19. Per the study methods: Cell counts per sample came from amplifying reference gene primers. Only in-frame clones appear in the TCRdb table, and some are missing; sequencing was by immunoSEQ multiplex PCR. V and J calls and clone size are those listed in that table; D and trimming were worked out from the DNA. The repertoire includes 150,000 or so clones, approximately 79% of them detected once, and around 3.2% sits in the top ten. The ends lost 4 bases at V and 4 bases at J; junction bases unmatched: 6. The CDR3 has 14 residues. The germline V gene encodes CDR1 SGHRS and CDR2 YFSETQ.

This clonotype originated in a woman in her fifties or sixties who had recovered from COVID-19. The chain links TRBV5-1 to TRBJ2-5; 8 nucleotides line up with TRBD1. The sample was PBMCs or T cells enriched from blood (not recorded which). The CDR3: CASSGYGQGETQYF. For the CDR3, the DNA is TGCGCCAGCAGCGGGTATGGACAGGGAGAGACCCAGTACTTC. Full variable domain (outside the CDR3, taken from reference TRBV5-1 and TRBJ2-5): KAGVTQTPRYLIKTRGQQVTLSCSPISGHRSVSWYQQTPGQGLQFLFEYFSETQRNKGNFPGRFSGRQFSNSRSEMNVSTLELGDSALYLCASSGYGQGETQYFGPGTRLLVL.